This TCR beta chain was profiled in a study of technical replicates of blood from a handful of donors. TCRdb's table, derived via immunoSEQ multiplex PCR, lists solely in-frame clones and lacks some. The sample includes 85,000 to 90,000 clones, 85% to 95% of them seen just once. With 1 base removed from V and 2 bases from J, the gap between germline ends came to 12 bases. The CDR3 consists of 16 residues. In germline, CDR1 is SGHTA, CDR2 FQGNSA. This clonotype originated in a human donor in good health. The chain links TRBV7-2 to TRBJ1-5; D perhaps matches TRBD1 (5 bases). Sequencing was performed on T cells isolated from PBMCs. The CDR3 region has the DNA TGTGCCAGCAGCTTAGTCAAGGGGCTAGGCAATCAGCCCCAGCATTTT. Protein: CASSLVKGLGNQPQHF.